These 15 T cell receptor beta chains came from one sample sequenced in a study of glioma-infiltrating T cells after dendritic cell vaccination. Assay used: immunoSEQ multiplex PCR; TCRdb lists only in-frame clones, some missing. The repertoire holds more than 85,000 clones, 85% to 90% seen once, with roughly 2.5% in the top ten. As to time point: after dendritic cell vaccination, including at tumor progression/relapse. Sequenced here: blood, sampled after dendritic cell vaccination. These receptors were collected from a human donor with glioblastoma.

This clone was seen a single time. The chain recombines TRBV29-1 with TRBJ1-2; 7 positions match TRBD1. The junction had 12 bases not matched to a gene; V was cut back by 0 bases and J by 8 bases. This CDR3 comprises 15 residues. Germline CDR1 reads SQVTM; CDR2 reads ANQGSEA. The CDR3 spells CSVEDRRGGAGGYTF. CDR3 in DNA: TGCAGCGTTGAAGATCGGAGAGGGGGCGCTGGGGGCTACACCTTC.

The chain has TRBV9 and TRBJ2-2, with 9 positions matching TRBD2. The CDR3 is 19 residues long. Trimming at V came to 4 bases and at J to 0 bases, leaving 13 bases not matched to a gene. Germline-derived CDR1 and CDR2 are SGDLS and YYNGEE. The CDR3 region has the DNA TGTGCCAGCAGCCTAAGACTAGCGGATATAGGCGCGAACACCGGGGAGCTGTTTTTT. Its translation is CASSLRLADIGANTGELFF.

The V call is TRBV7-9, the J call TRBJ1-4, with D maybe TRBD1 (5 bases). V was clipped by 4 bases and J by 13 bases, with 13 bases between them. From germline, CDR1 is SEHNR and CDR2 FQNEAQ (reference sequence). The CDR3 runs to 12 residues. This CDR3 is CASSYTGEVLFF. The CDR3 DNA reads as TGTGCCAGCAGCTACACGGGGGAAGTACTGTTTTTT.

The chain has TRBV19 and TRBJ1-1, with D possibly TRBD1 on 6 matching bases. V was trimmed by 4 bases and J by 6 bases, leaving 21 bases between them. This CDR3 contains 16 residues. The germline V gene encodes CDR1 LNHDA and CDR2 SQIVND (reference sequence). The CDR3 nucleotides read TGTGCCAGTAGTACCATCATAATCAGGGGCCGTGCTGAAGCTTTCTTT. It specifies CASSTIIIRGRAEAFF.

V usage is TRBV19 and J usage is TRBJ1-4; 7 bases are a match to TRBD1. The CDR3 loop spans 15 amino acids. The V gene's germline CDR1 is LNHDA and CDR2 SQIVND (reference sequence). V was pared by 6 bases and J by 2 bases, with 6 bases of the junction left unmatched. Here the CDR3 DNA reads TGTGCCAGTAGCTGGGACAGCCGTACTAATGAAAAACTGTTTTTT. Protein product: CASSWDSRTNEKLFF.

The gene calls are TRBV30 and TRBJ1-4, with TRBD1 identical over 8 bases. CDR1 and CDR2 (germline): GTSNPN, SVGIG (reference sequence). The CDR3 loop spans 14 amino acids. V shed 3 bases and J 8 bases; nucleotides not matched to a gene: 8. For the CDR3, the DNA is TGTGCCTGGAGCCGGACAGGGAAGGAAGAAAAACTGTTTTTT. Translating gives CAWSRTGKEEKLFF.

This chain's CDR3 is CASSLTPGLGNTEAFF. DNA for the CDR3: TGTGCCAGCAGCTTAACACCGGGGTTGGGGAACACTGAAGCTTTCTTT. V usage is TRBV5-5 and J usage is TRBJ1-1; D not certain. This CDR3 is 16 amino acids long. CDR1 is SGHKS, CDR2 YYEKEE, per germline (reference sequence). V gave up 2 bases and J gave up 1 base, with 15 bases separating them.

The chain employs TRBV10-3 and TRBJ2-7; 7 bases are a match to TRBD1. The V gene end was trimmed by 4 bases and the J gene end by 3 bases; junction bases not matched to a gene: 9. The CDR3 length is 15 residues. The germline gives CDR1 ENHRY, CDR2 SYGVKD. CDR3 region: CAISGSRTGNYEQYF. Written as DNA, the CDR3 is TGTGCCATCAGTGGGTCCAGGACAGGCAACTACGAGCAGTACTTC.

V is TRBV2 and J is TRBJ2-5, with D tentatively TRBD1 (6 bases). Deletions cut 6 bases from V and 0 bases from J, with 17 bases between. The germline CDR1 and CDR2 sequences are SNHLY and FYNNEI. There are 16 residues in the CDR3. CDR3 bases: TGTGCCAGCAGACTCCCAGGGGCTCTCGACCAAGAGACCCAGTACTTC. It yields the protein CASRLPGALDQETQYF.

This clone was counted once. The chain employs TRBV19 and TRBJ2-3; D possibly corresponds to TRBD1 (6 bases). The germline V and J ends were trimmed by 5 bases and 5 bases, with 20 bases remaining between them. Germline-derived CDR1 and CDR2 are LNHDA and SQIVND (reference sequence). The length of the CDR3 is 16 residues. This CDR3 reads CASSPPGQTFGDTQYF. The DNA of the CDR3 is TGTGCCAGTAGTCCCCCCGGACAGACCTTCGGAGATACGCAGTATTTT.

The chain combines TRBV30 with TRBJ1-4; the match to TRBD1 covers 8 bases. Germline assignment: CDR1 GTSNPN and CDR2 SVGIG (reference sequence). V was pared by 7 bases and J by 7 bases, with 5 bases of the junction left unmatched. This CDR3 spans 12 amino acids. The CDR3 here is CAFGQGPEKLFF. CDR3 DNA sequence: TGTGCCTTCGGACAGGGCCCTGAAAAACTGTTTTTT.

This clone was seen just once. This chain links TRBV6-5 with TRBJ1-2; D may be TRBD1 (5 bases). V was pared by 2 bases and J by 2 bases, with 15 bases between. The CDR3 is made up of 16 amino acids. Looked up from germline, CDR1 is MNHEY and CDR2 is SVGAGI. This CDR3 is CASSYRMAGLNYGYTF. In DNA, the CDR3 is TGTGCCAGCAGTTACCGGATGGCAGGGCTGAACTATGGCTACACCTTC.

This chain joins TRBV5-1 and TRBJ1-2, with D tentatively TRBD1 (5 bases). This CDR3 is 13 amino acids long. Germline V gene data show CDR1 as SGHRS and CDR2 as YFSETQ. V was clipped by 4 bases and J by 4 bases, with 11 bases between them. The chain's CDR3 is CASSPDQGYGYTF. The DNA of the CDR3 is TGCGCCAGCAGCCCGGATCAGGGCTATGGCTACACCTTC.

This chain links TRBV7-2 with TRBJ2-5; 8 bases map to TRBD2. Germline trimming cut 1 base from V and 5 bases from J; bases unmatched to any gene: 9. CDR3 length: 16 amino acids. Germline V gene lookup returns CDR1 SGHTA and CDR2 FQGNSA. CDR3 sequence reads: CASSLGTSHPPETQYF. CDR3 sequence (DNA): TGTGCCAGCAGCTTAGGGACTAGCCACCCCCCCGAGACCCAGTACTTC. Based on the CDR3 plus reference TRBV7-2 and TRBJ2-5, the full variable domain is GAGVSQSPSNKVTEKGKDVELRCDPISGHTALYWYRQSLGQGLEFLIYFQGNSAPDKSGLPSDRFSAERTGGSVSTLTIQRTQQEDSAVYLCASSLGTSHPPETQYFGPGTRLLVL.

The chain is built from TRBV9 and TRBJ2-2, with 10 bases lining up with TRBD2. The CDR3 is 15 amino acids. Trimming removed 3 bases from V and 5 bases from J; junction bases left unmatched: 4. Germline CDR1 is SGDLS and CDR2 is YYNGEE. In DNA, the CDR3 is TGTGCCAGCAGCGCTAGCGGGAGTAGTACCGGGGAGCTGTTTTTT. Its protein is CASSASGSSTGELFF.